This TCR beta chain derives from a study of OX40 agonist ivuxolimab in advanced cancers. Study overall: Ivuxolimab is a fully human IgG2 antibody that activates OX40 (CD134). The dose of intravenous ivuxolimab that patients received every 2 weeks ranged from 0.01 to 10 mg/kg. Study outcomes and limitations: Circulating CD4+ and CD8+ T cells showed clonal expansion by week 6 at 0.1 to 3.0 mg/kg.

This CDR3 region has 18 residues. J lost 7 bases, V lost 4 bases, and 13 bases had no gene match. From germline, CDR1 is MDHEN and CDR2 SYDVKM. Libraries were prepared by immunoSEQ multiplex PCR; TCRdb keeps only in-frame clonotypes and omits some of them. The sample lists roughly 50,000 clones, 65% to 80% seen once, with 6.3% in the top ten. Notes on this clone: What it binds is not known.

The J gene is TRBJ2-1, the V gene TRBV28, with 13 positions matching TRBD2. The sample here was CD4+ or CD8+ T cells sorted from blood, taken in a trial of the OX40 agonist ivuxolimab. The source of this sequence is an adult with an advanced solid tumor such as melanoma, head and neck, liver or kidney cancer. DNA of the CDR3: TGTGCCAGCAGTTCCCGAACTAGCGGGAGGGCCAGGGGGAATGAGCAGTTCTTC. Translating it yields CASSSRTSGRARGNEQFF.